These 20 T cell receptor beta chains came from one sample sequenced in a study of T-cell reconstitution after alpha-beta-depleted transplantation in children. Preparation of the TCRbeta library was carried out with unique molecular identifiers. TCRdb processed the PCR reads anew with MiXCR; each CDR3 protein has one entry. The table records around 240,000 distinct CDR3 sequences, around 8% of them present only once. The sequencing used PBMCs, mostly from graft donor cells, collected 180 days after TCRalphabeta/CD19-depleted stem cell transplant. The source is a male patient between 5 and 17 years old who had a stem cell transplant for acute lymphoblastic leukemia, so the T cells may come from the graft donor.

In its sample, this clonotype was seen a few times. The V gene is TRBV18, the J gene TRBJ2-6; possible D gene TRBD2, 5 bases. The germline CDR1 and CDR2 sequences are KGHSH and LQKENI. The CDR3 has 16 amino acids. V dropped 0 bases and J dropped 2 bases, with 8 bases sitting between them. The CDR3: CASSPPTGTGANVLTF. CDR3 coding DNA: TGTGCCAGCTCACCACCAACGGGGACTGGGGCCAACGTCCTGACTTTC. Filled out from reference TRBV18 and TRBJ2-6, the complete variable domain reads NAGVMQNPRHLVRRRGQEARLRCSPMKGHSHVYWYRQLPEEGLKFMVYLQKENIIDESGMPKERFSAEFPKEGPSILRIQQVVRGDSAAYFCASSPPTGTGANVLTFGAGSRLTVL.

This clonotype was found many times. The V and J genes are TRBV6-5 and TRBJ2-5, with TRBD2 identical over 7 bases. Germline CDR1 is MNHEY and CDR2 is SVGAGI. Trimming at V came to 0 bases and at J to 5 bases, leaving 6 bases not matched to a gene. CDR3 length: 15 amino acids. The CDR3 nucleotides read TGTGCCAGCAGTTACTCCCCAGCGGGGCAGGAGACCCAGTACTTC. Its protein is CASSYSPAGQETQYF.

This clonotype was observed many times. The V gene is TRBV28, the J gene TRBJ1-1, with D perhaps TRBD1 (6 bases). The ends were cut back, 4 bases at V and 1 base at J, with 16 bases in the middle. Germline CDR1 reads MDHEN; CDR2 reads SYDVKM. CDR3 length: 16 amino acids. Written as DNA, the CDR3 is TGTGCCAGCAGTTACGTCCGAGAGACAGGGAACACTGAAGCTTTCTTT. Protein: CASSYVRETGNTEAFF.

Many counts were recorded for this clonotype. The CDR3 DNA sequence: TGCAGTGCTACTACTAGCGGGGGGTTACAAGAGACCCAGTACTTC. It translates to CSATTSGGLQETQYF. This rearrangement joins TRBV20-1 to TRBJ2-5, with 12 bases matching TRBD2. Germline loops: CDR1 DFQATT, CDR2 SNEGSKA (reference sequence). J gave up 2 bases and V 4 bases, and 5 bases lay outside the gene matches. This CDR3 contains 15 residues.

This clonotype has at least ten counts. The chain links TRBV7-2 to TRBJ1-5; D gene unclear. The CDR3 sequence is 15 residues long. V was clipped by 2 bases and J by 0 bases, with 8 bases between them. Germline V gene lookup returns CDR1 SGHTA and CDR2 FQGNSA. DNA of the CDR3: TGTGCCAGCAGCTTATACGGAAATAGCAATCAGCCCCAGCATTTT. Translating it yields CASSLYGNSNQPQHF.

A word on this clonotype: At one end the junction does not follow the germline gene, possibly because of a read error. As DNA, the CDR3 is TGTGCCAGCAGCTCGCCCTGGGGACTAGCGGGAGGAGGGCTATCCTACGACCAGTACTTC. It encodes CASSSPWGLAGGGLSYDQYF. The V call is TRBV7-1, the J call TRBJ2-7; the match to TRBD2 covers 15 bases. TRBV7-1 is known as an ORF, though its function is uncertain. This CDR3 has 20 amino acids.

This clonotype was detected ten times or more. CDR3: CASSYSPPSGGYNSPLHF. The CDR3 DNA reads TGTGCCAGCAGTTACTCCCCACCATCGGGAGGGTATAATTCACCCCTCCACTTT. The chain has TRBV6-5 and TRBJ1-6, with no clear D. CDR3 length: 18 amino acids. Germline-derived CDR1 and CDR2 are MNHEY and SVGAGI. Trimming cost V 0 bases and J 4 bases, with 16 bases left between them.

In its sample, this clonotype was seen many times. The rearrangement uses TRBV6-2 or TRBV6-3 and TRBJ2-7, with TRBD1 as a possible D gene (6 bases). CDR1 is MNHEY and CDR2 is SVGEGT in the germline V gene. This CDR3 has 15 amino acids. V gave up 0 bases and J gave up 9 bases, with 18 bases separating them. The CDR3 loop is CASSYSLRDISSQYF. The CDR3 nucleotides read TGTGCCAGCAGTTACTCCTTACGGGACATTTCATCGCAGTACTTC.

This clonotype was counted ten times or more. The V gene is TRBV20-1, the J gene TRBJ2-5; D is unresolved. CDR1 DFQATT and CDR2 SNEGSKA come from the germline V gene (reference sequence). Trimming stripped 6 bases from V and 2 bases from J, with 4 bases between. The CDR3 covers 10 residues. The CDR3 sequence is CSATQETQYF. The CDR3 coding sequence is TGCAGTGCAACACAAGAGACCCAGTACTTC.

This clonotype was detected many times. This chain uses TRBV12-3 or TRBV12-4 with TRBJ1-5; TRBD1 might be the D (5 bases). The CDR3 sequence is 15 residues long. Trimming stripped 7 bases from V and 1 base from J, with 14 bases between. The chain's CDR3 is CASTLGGGSNQPQHF. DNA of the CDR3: TGTGCCAGCACCCTTGGGGGGGGAAGCAATCAGCCCCAGCATTTT.

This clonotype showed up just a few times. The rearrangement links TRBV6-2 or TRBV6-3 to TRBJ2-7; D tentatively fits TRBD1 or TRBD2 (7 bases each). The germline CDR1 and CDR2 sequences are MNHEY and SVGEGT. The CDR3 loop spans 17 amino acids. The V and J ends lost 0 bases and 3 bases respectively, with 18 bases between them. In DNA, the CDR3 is TGTGCCAGCAGTTACTCGACGCAGGGGGGGTATTTCTACGAGCAGTACTTC. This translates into CASSYSTQGGYFYEQYF.

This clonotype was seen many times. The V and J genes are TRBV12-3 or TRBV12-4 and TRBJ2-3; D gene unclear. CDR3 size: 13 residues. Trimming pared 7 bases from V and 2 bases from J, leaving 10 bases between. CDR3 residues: CASTMTATDTQYF. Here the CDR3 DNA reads TGTGCCAGCACCATGACTGCCACAGATACGCAGTATTTT.

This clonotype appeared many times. CDR3: CASSGRQGGTGNEQFF. The CDR3 DNA reads as TGTGCCAGCAGCGGCCGCCAGGGCGGGACCGGGAATGAGCAGTTCTTC. This rearrangement joins TRBV11-2 to TRBJ2-1; tentatively, D is TRBD2 (6 bases). Germline V gene lookup returns CDR1 SGHAT and CDR2 FQNNGV. V was pared by 5 bases and J by 7 bases, with 21 bases between. The CDR3 is 16 amino acids. Full variable domain (rest looked up from reference TRBV11-2 and TRBJ2-1): EAGVAQSPRYKIIEKRQSVAFWCNPISGHATLYWYQQILGQGPKLLIQFQNNGVVDDSQLPKDRFSAERLKGVDSTLKIQPAKLEDSAVYLCASSGRQGGTGNEQFFGPGTRLTVL.

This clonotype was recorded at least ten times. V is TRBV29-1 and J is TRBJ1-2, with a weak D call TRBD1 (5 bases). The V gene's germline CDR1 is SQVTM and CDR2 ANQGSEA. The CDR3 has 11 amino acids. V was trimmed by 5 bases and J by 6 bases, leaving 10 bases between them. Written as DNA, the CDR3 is TGCAGCGTTCGGGACGACAATGGCTACACCTTC. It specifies CSVRDDNGYTF. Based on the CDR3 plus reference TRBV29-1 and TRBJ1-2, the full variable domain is SAVISQKPSRDICQRGTSLTIQCQVDSQVTMMFWYRQQPGQSLTLIATANQGSEATYESGFVIDKFPISRPNLTFSTLTVSNMSPEDSSIYLCSVRDDNGYTFGSGTRLTVV.

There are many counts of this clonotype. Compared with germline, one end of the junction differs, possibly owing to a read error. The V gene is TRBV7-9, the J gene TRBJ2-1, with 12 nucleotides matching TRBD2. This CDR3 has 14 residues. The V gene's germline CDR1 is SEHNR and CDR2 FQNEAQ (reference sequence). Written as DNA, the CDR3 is TGTGCCAGCAGCTTAGCGACCCTGACTAGCGGGGGACCTTTC. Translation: CASSLATLTSGGPF.

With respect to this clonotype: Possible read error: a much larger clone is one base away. CDR3 sequence reads: CASSLSVPSHGYTF. As DNA, the CDR3 is TGTGCCAGCAGTTTATCCGTACCCAGCCATGGCTACACCTTC. The chain is built from TRBV27 and TRBJ1-2; no firm D call. Per germline, CDR1 MNHEY and CDR2 SMNVEV (reference sequence). The CDR3 spans 14 residues. Trimming shortened V by 0 bases and J by 6 bases, and 11 bases separated the two germline ends.

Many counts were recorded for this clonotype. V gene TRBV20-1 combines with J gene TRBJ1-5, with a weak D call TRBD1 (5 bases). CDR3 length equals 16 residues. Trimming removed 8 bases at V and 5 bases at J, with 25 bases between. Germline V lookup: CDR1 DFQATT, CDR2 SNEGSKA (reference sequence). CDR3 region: CSWGVGHLHLYQPQHF. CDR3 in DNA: TGCAGTTGGGGGGTCGGGCACCTTCACCTTTATCAGCCCCAGCATTTT.

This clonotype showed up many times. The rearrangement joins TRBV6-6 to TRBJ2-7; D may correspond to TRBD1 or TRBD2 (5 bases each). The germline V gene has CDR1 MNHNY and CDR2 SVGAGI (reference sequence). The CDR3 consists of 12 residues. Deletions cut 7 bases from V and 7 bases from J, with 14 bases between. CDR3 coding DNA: TGTGCCAGCACCTCCGGTGGGGGAGAGCAGTACTTC. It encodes CASTSGGGEQYF.

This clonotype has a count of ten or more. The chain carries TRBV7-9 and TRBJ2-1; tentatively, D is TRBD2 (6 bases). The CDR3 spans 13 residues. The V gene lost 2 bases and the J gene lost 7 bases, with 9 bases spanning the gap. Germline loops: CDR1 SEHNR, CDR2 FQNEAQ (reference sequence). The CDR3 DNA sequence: TGTGCCAGCAGCTTAAAGACTAGGAATGAGCAGTTCTTC. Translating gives CASSLKTRNEQFF.

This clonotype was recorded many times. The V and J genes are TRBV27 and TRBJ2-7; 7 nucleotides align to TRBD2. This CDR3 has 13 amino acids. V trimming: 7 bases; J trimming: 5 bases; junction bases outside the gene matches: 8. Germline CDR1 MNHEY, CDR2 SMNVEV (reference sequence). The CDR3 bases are TGTGCCAGCAACCAAGCGGGGTTACACGAGCAGTACTTC. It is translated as CASNQAGLHEQYF.